This section outlines one TCR beta chain sequence together with its context. What it binds is unknown. The use of genomic DNA as template underpinned the TCR beta VDJ and CDR3 profiling. One entry per CDR3 protein, called by TCRdb with MiXCR from the reads. The sample lists 200,000 or so distinct CDR3 sequences; over 60% were seen once. The data originate from a study of CD8+CD57+ T cells in acquired aplastic anemia. Study as a whole: Mean DNA quantity obtained from sorted CD4+ and CD8+ cells was approximately 3 ug.

The CDR3 totals 14 residues. Germline V gives CDR1 LNHNV, CDR2 YYDKDF (reference sequence). V lost 3 bases to trimming and J lost 1 base, with 9 bases between them. General study findings and limits: Twenty-nine CD8+ CDR3 sequences were shared between patients and controls.

The receptor comes from a human donor with severe aplastic anemia or a healthy control (not recorded which). This chain links TRBV15 with TRBJ2-5; possibly TRBD2 for D (6 bases). The sequencing sample was made of sorted CD4+, CD8+, or CD8+CD57+ T cells (not recorded which) from PBMCs. The CDR3 spells CATSSPGGQETQYF. The CDR3 DNA sequence: TGTGCCACCAGCAGTCCCGGGGGCCAAGAGACCCAGTACTTC.